Below, 21 T cell receptor beta chains from the same sample are listed, as sequenced in a study of control samples from healthy donors and cancer patients. Assay used: immunoSEQ multiplex PCR; TCRdb lists only in-frame clones, some missing. The sample lists around 50,000 clones, 65% to 90% occurring once. Sequenced sample: PBMCs. Receptors were obtained from a woman between 45 and 65 years old with lung cancer.

This clone was observed a single time. The chain couples TRBV2 to TRBJ2-5; TRBD2 is a possible D gene (5 bases). The V gene lost 2 bases and the J gene lost 2 bases, with 9 bases spanning the gap. This CDR3 contains 14 residues. CDR1 is SNHLY and CDR2 is FYNNEI in the germline V gene. The CDR3: CASSESEGQETQYF. The CDR3, as DNA: TGTGCCAGCAGTGAATCTGAGGGACAAGAGACCCAGTACTTC.

The chain links TRBV11-2 to TRBJ2-1; D gene unclear. Trimming shortened V by 0 bases and J by 5 bases, and 8 bases separated the two germline ends. The V gene's germline CDR1 is SGHAT and CDR2 FQNNGV. There are 14 residues in the CDR3. The DNA for the CDR3 is TGTGCCAGCAGCTTAGAACGGCTAAACAATGAGCAGTTCTTC. Amino acids: CASSLERLNNEQFF.

The V and J genes are TRBV5-1 and TRBJ2-2, with D unresolved. Trimming shortened V by 3 bases and J by 2 bases, and 8 bases separated the two germline ends. The CDR3 spans 14 residues. Germline V gene sequence: CDR1 SGHRS, CDR2 YFSETQ. The CDR3 loop reads CASSWAQNTGELFF. The CDR3, as DNA: TGCGCCAGCAGCTGGGCACAAAACACCGGGGAGCTGTTTTTT.

CDR3: CASSPTGQANSPLHF. DNA of the CDR3: TGTGCCAGCAGCCCGACAGGACAGGCGAATTCACCCCTCCACTTT. The chain carries TRBV14 and TRBJ1-6; TRBD1 agrees at 7 bases. The germline V gene encodes CDR1 SGHDN and CDR2 FVKESK. The trim removed 4 bases at V and 7 bases at J, leaving 7 bases unmatched. The CDR3 runs to 15 residues.

This clone was seen just once. Other nucleotide sequences from this sample produce the same CDR3. The J gene is TRBJ2-3, the V gene TRBV20-1; D gene unclear. Trimming shortened V by 3 bases and J by 5 bases, and 6 bases separated the two germline ends. CDR1 and CDR2 (germline): DFQATT, SNEGSKA (reference sequence). The CDR3 loop spans 11 amino acids. The CDR3 DNA is TGCAGTGCTAGGAAGGGAGATACGCAGTATTTT. Amino acids: CSARKGDTQYF.

CDR3 protein: CASSFAGIGGYTF. CDR3 bases: TGTGCCAGCAGTTTTGCAGGGATTGGTGGCTACACCTTC. The V gene is TRBV12-3 or TRBV12-4, the J gene TRBJ1-2, with D perhaps TRBD1 (5 bases). The V gene lost 3 bases and the J gene lost 7 bases, with 12 bases spanning the gap. The CDR3 is 13 amino acids.

The rearrangement uses TRBV9 and TRBJ2-2, with 8 bases fitting TRBD1. The CDR3 runs 15 residues. V shed 3 bases, J shed 0 bases, and the junction held 1 base outside the gene matches. Germline CDR1 SGDLS, CDR2 YYNGEE. In DNA form, the CDR3 reads TGTGCCAGCAGCGAGGGACAGGCGAACACCGGGGAGCTGTTTTTT. Encoded protein: CASSEGQANTGELFF.

V and J are TRBV12-3 or TRBV12-4 and TRBJ1-1, with D tentatively TRBD1 (6 bases). This CDR3 is built from 13 residues. V was trimmed by 1 base and J by 7 bases, leaving 10 bases between them. In nucleotides, the CDR3 is TGTGCCAGCAGTTTAGAAAGGGGGTTTGAAGCTTTCTTT. This translates into CASSLERGFEAFF.

The chain couples TRBV4-2 to TRBJ2-7; no reliable D call. Germline V gene data show CDR1 as LGHNA and CDR2 as YNFKEQ. Trimming shortened V by 0 bases and J by 4 bases, and 7 bases separated the two germline ends. The CDR3 is made up of 13 amino acids. This chain's CDR3 is CASSQDSGYEQYF. CDR3 nucleotide sequence: TGTGCCAGCAGCCAAGATTCGGGTTACGAGCAGTACTTC.

CDR3 in DNA: TGTGCCAGCAGCTTAGGCGTAGGAGTGAACTATGGCTACACCTTC. It codes for CASSLGVGVNYGYTF. This rearrangement joins TRBV7-9 to TRBJ1-2; no clear D gene. This CDR3 comprises 15 residues. Germline CDR1 SEHNR, CDR2 FQNEAQ (reference sequence). Trimming pared 1 base from V and 2 bases from J, leaving 11 bases between.

This clone turned up a few times. The V and J genes are TRBV19 and TRBJ2-5, with D hard to call. This CDR3 comprises 13 residues. V was shortened by 5 bases and J by 4 bases, with 11 bases between the two germline ends. Per the germline V gene, CDR1 is LNHDA and CDR2 is SQIVND (reference sequence). CDR3 bases: TGTGCCAGTAGTCTTGTTGGTGGAGAGACCCAGTACTTC. Translation gives CASSLVGGETQYF.

The chain combines TRBV2 with TRBJ2-2; 8 bases line up with TRBD1. Germline lookup yields CDR1 SNHLY and CDR2 FYNNEI. V gave up 4 bases and J gave up 6 bases; unmatched junction bases: 10. The CDR3 is 16 residues long. DNA for the CDR3: TGTGCCAGCAGTGTAGTCAGGACAGGGAGTGCCGGGGAGCTGTTTTTT. Amino acids: CASSVVRTGSAGELFF.

The gene calls are TRBV6-2 or TRBV6-3 and TRBJ1-2; 7 bases align to TRBD1. The ends lost 5 bases at V and 5 bases at J; junction bases unmatched: 5. Per the germline V gene, CDR1 is MNHEY and CDR2 is SVGEGT. CDR3 length: 13 residues. The CDR3 is CASSTGQAYGYTF. In DNA, the CDR3 is TGTGCCAGCAGTACTGGACAGGCGTATGGCTACACCTTC.

This chain links TRBV6-5 with TRBJ1-6; D gene ambiguous. Trimming removed 6 bases from V and 5 bases from J, with 8 bases in between. CDR3 size: 13 residues. In germline, CDR1 is MNHEY, CDR2 SVGAGI. The CDR3 coding sequence is TGTGCCAGCAGCCCCCGGCATAATTCACCCCTCCACTTT. It yields the protein CASSPRHNSPLHF.

V gene TRBV25-1 combines with J gene TRBJ1-1; 11 bases fit TRBD1. V dropped 7 bases and J dropped 5; count of bases not matched to a gene: 3. The CDR3 covers 13 residues. Germline V gene sequence: CDR1 MGHDK, CDR2 SYGVNS. The CDR3 loop is CASNGQGATEAFF. CDR3 nucleotides: TGTGCCAGCAATGGACAGGGGGCGACTGAAGCTTTCTTT.

V gene TRBV24-1 combines with J gene TRBJ2-5; unclear D gene. Germline CDR1 is KGHDR and CDR2 is SFDVKD. V shed 4 bases and J shed 5 bases, with 19 bases lying between them. The CDR3 runs to 16 residues. CDR3 DNA: TGTGCCACCAGTGACGATTTTTCTCTTGGTCTCGAGACCCAGTACTTC. Translated, it gives CATSDDFSLGLETQYF.

Notes on this clone: At one of its ends the junction is not consistent with the germline gene, which may arise from a read error. This rearrangement joins TRBV28 to TRBJ1-5; TRBD1 matches 8 bases. The CDR3 is 13 residues long. CDR1 and CDR2 from the germline V gene are MDHEN and SYDVKM. The CDR3 nucleotides are TGTGCCGGCAGGCGGACAGGGAACCAGCCCCAGCATTTT. It yields the protein CAGRRTGNQPQHF.

This clone was found a few times. This sequence joins TRBV7-9 and TRBJ1-2; perhaps TRBD1 as D (5 bases). CDR1 and CDR2 from the germline V gene are SEHNR and FQNEAQ (reference sequence). The CDR3 sequence is 16 residues long. Trimming took 8 bases from V and 5 from J, leaving 24 bases between them. CDR3 sequence: CASVPTPASPGYGYTF. The CDR3 DNA reads TGTGCCAGCGTCCCGACCCCGGCCAGCCCAGGGTATGGCTACACCTTC. The variable domain in full, with the rest retrieved from reference TRBV7-9 and TRBJ1-2, is DTGVSQNPRHKITKRGQNVTFRCDPISEHNRLYWYRQTLGQGPEFLTYFQNEAQLEKSRLLSDRFSAERPKGSFSTLEIQRTEQGDSAMYLCASVPTPASPGYGYTFGSGTRLTVV.

This chain's CDR3 is CASSYRNGYTF. In DNA form, the CDR3 reads TGTGCCAGCAGTTACAGGAATGGCTACACCTTC. The chain links TRBV28 to TRBJ1-2; TRBD1 is a possible D gene (5 bases). The CDR3 covers 11 residues. The V gene's germline CDR1 is MDHEN and CDR2 SYDVKM. Trimming removed 4 bases from V and 6 bases from J, with 6 bases in between.

This rearrangement joins TRBV2 to TRBJ2-7, with 14 bases that match TRBD2. The V segment lost 5 bases and the J segment 6 bases; nucleotides outside the gene matches: 9. The CDR3 runs to 16 residues. CDR1 is SNHLY and CDR2 is FYNNEI in the germline V gene. CDR3 protein: CASSLETSGGAGEQYF. The CDR3, as DNA: TGTGCCAGCAGTCTCGAGACTAGCGGGGGGGCGGGCGAGCAGTACTTC.

V is TRBV19 and J is TRBJ2-4; 9 nucleotides match TRBD1. The CDR3 consists of 16 residues. Per germline, CDR1 LNHDA and CDR2 SQIVND (reference sequence). The junction had 4 bases not matched to a gene; V was cut back by 4 bases and J by 0 bases. CDR3 coding DNA: TGTGCCAGTAGTAGGGGACAGGGCCTAGCCAAAAACATTCAGTACTTC. Protein sequence: CASSRGQGLAKNIQYF.